Presented here are 12 T cell receptor beta chains from one specimen sequenced in a study of shared clonotypes between healthy human individuals. Sequencing was performed with immunoSEQ multiplex PCR; in TCRdb, only in-frame clones are kept and a portion is missing. The sample holds 1 million to 1.2 million clones, about 80% seen once. Sequenced: memory CD4+ T cells from PBMCs. Subset noted: CD45RA-negative fraction. The receptors here all came from a man aged 18 to 30 in good health. Some clones in this sample may be carry-over from other donors' samples.

The chain joins TRBV6-1 to TRBJ2-7; TRBD2 is a possible D gene (6 bases). The CDR3 is 15 amino acids. The V end lost 2 bases, the J end lost 3 bases, and 14 bases lay between the germline ends. Germline CDR1 MNHNS, CDR2 SASEGT. CDR3: CASSEPGEVIYEQYF. Here the CDR3 DNA reads TGTGCCAGCAGTGAACCTGGGGAGGTAATCTACGAGCAGTACTTC.

The V gene is TRBV7-8, the J gene TRBJ2-7; maybe TRBD1 (6 bases). V was pared by 1 base and J by 0 bases, with 13 bases between. Germline CDR1 reads SGHVS; CDR2 reads FQNEAQ. The CDR3 is 16 amino acids. DNA for the CDR3: TGTGCCAGCAGCTTAGTCAACAGGGCTTCCTCCTACGAGCAGTACTTC. Its protein product is CASSLVNRASSYEQYF.

The rearrangement joins TRBV30 to TRBJ2-7; D remains ambiguous. Germline V gene lookup returns CDR1 GTSNPN and CDR2 SVGIG (reference sequence). V was shortened by 4 bases and J by 2 bases, with 6 bases between the two germline ends. This CDR3 spans 11 amino acids. This CDR3 is CAWMDAYEQYF. In DNA, the CDR3 is TGTGCCTGGATGGACGCCTACGAGCAGTACTTC.

The chain combines TRBV27 with TRBJ1-2, with D possibly matching TRBD1 (5 bases). Germline CDR1 reads MNHEY; CDR2 reads SMNVEV (reference sequence). Trimming removed 3 bases from V and 4 bases from J, with 12 bases in between. This CDR3 spans 14 amino acids. The CDR3 DNA sequence: TGTGCCAGCAGTTTGGGTGCCGGGGCCTATGGCTACACCTTC. Amino acid sequence: CASSLGAGAYGYTF.

The chain couples TRBV28 to TRBJ1-5; D might be TRBD1 (6 bases). The CDR3 contains 11 residues. CDR1 and CDR2 from the germline V gene are MDHEN and SYDVKM. V was cut by 5 bases and J by 7 bases, with 6 bases left in between. The DNA of the CDR3 is TGTGCCAGCAGTAGGGGGCAGCCCCAGCATTTT. It translates to CASSRGQPQHF.

The gene calls are TRBV28 and TRBJ2-7, with D unclear. The CDR3 extends over 14 amino acids. Deletions cut 3 bases from V and 5 bases from J, with 14 bases between. CDR1 is MDHEN, CDR2 SYDVKM, per germline. CDR3 amino acids: CASSLDDSRNEQYF. The DNA of the CDR3 is TGTGCCAGCAGTTTGGACGATTCTAGGAACGAGCAGTACTTC.

This chain uses TRBV28 with TRBJ2-7; 7 positions match TRBD1. Germline CDR1 and CDR2: MDHEN and SYDVKM. CDR3 size: 14 residues. J gave up 3 bases and V 6 bases, and 8 bases lay outside the gene matches. As DNA, the CDR3 is TGTGCCAGCAGCACCGGGACAGAATACTACGAGCAGTACTTC. Amino acids: CASSTGTEYYEQYF.

In this sample, this clone turned up a few times. The chain carries TRBV29-1 and TRBJ1-1; no definite D call. This CDR3 spans 10 amino acids. The V gene's germline CDR1 is SQVTM and CDR2 ANQGSEA. V lost 7 bases to trimming and J lost 6 bases, with 9 bases between them. In nucleotides, the CDR3 is TGCAGCGCTAGGGATCCTGAAGCTTTCTTT. Translation: CSARDPEAFF.

The chain joins TRBV4-2 to TRBJ1-1; no definite D call. V was trimmed by 0 bases and J by 1 base, leaving 9 bases between them. The CDR3 loop spans 15 amino acids. The germline CDR1 and CDR2 sequences are LGHNA and YNFKEQ. CDR3 sequence: CASSQDLGGNTEAFF. Here the CDR3 DNA reads TGTGCCAGCAGCCAAGATCTTGGAGGGAACACTGAAGCTTTCTTT.

The chain is built from TRBV2 and TRBJ1-5; D unresolved. CDR3 length equals 14 residues. Between the trimmed V and J ends, which lost 7 bases and 3 bases, there was a span of 13 bases. The V gene's germline CDR1 is SNHLY and CDR2 FYNNEI. CDR3: CASNADTINQPQHF. CDR3 DNA: TGTGCCAGCAATGCCGACACAATCAATCAGCCCCAGCATTTT.

The table lists this clone with a count of one. The chain links TRBV28 to TRBJ2-5, with no clear D. CDR3 length: 12 residues. Per the germline V gene, CDR1 is MDHEN and CDR2 is SYDVKM. V was trimmed by 3 bases and J by 4 bases, leaving 6 bases between them. The CDR3 sequence: CASSLVLETQYF. The CDR3 nucleotides are TGTGCCAGCAGTTTGGTTCTAGAGACCCAGTACTTC.

The sample holds many counts of this clone. Distinct nucleotide sequences in the sample also encode this CDR3. CDR3 nucleotides: TGCGCCAGCAGCACTAGTGGGGCCAACGTCCTGACTTTC. As protein: CASSTSGANVLTF. The chain carries TRBV5-1 and TRBJ2-6; D may be TRBD2 (5 bases). V lost 4 bases and J 3 bases, leaving 5 bases between the germline ends. The V gene's germline CDR1 is SGHRS and CDR2 YFSETQ. This CDR3 spans 13 amino acids.